The entry that follows covers one T cell receptor (beta chain) sequence. These data come from a study of blood T cell repertoires in COVID-19. The overall study: Sites in the United States, Italy and Spain provided acute and convalescent COVID-19 samples. PBMCs, B-cell-depleted T cells, or T cells provided the cDNA or gDNA that made up the material.

Germline assignment: CDR1 SGHTA and CDR2 FQGNSA. This CDR3 is 15 amino acids long. V lost 7 bases and J lost 4; bases outside the gene matches: 11. As originally analysed: Estimated nucleated cell counts came from reference gene primer amplification. Measured with immunoSEQ multiplex PCR; TCRdb has only the in-frame clones, and not every one. V and J calls and clone size are copied from that table; D and trimming were computed from the DNA. The sample includes more than 55,000 clones, around 89% of them seen just once. The sample was peripheral blood. This rearrangement joins TRBV7-2 to TRBJ2-7, with 9 nucleotides matching TRBD2. The TCR comes from a human donor with active COVID-19. The donor label of this sample is uncertain. CDR3 DNA sequence: TGTGCCAGCAAGGAGGGCGGGGGGGAGTTTTACGAGCAGTACTTC. Protein: CASKEGGGEFYEQYF. The whole variable domain, filled in from reference TRBV7-2 and TRBJ2-7, reads GAGVSQSPSNKVTEKGKDVELRCDPISGHTALYWYRQSLGQGLEFLIYFQGNSAPDKSGLPSDRFSAERTGGSVSTLTIQRTQQEDSAVYLCASKEGGGEFYEQYFGPGTRLTVT.